One and the same sample provided the 2 T cell receptor beta chains below, sequenced in a study of T cell changes during pregnancy in multiple sclerosis. The repertoire was sequenced with immunoSEQ multiplex PCR; TCRdb's copy has only in-frame clones and lacks some. The sample shows more than 9,000 clones, roughly 90% of them seen only once. The source was CD8+ T cells from peripheral blood mononuclear cells, collected in the first trimester of pregnancy. These TCRs come from a female donor in good health, enrolled as a control in a pregnancy study.

The chain links TRBV27 to TRBJ2-3; TRBD2 might be the D (6 bases). The CDR3 is 16 residues long. The V and J ends lost 2 bases and 5 bases respectively, with 17 bases between them. Germline lookup yields CDR1 MNHEY and CDR2 SMNVEV (reference sequence). As DNA, the CDR3 is TGTGCCAGCAGTTTAATGCTCGGCGGGGCGGTAGATACGCAGTATTTT. Its translation: CASSLMLGGAVDTQYF.

The J gene is TRBJ2-7, the V gene TRBV11-3; a possible D gene is TRBD1 (5 bases). This CDR3 region has 14 residues. Germline lookup yields CDR1 SGHNT and CDR2 YENEEA. Trimming took off 5 bases at V and 2 bases at J, with 13 bases between the two ends. In DNA, the CDR3 is TGTGCCAGCAGCACGCCAATGGACACCTACGAGCAGTACTTC. This encodes CASSTPMDTYEQYF.